This passage covers 12 T cell receptor beta chains from one sample sequenced in a study of brain T cells in children with intractable seizures. Measured with immunoSEQ multiplex PCR; TCRdb has only the in-frame clones, and not every one. The data hold under 400,000 clones, with 93% observed a single time. Time point denoted: blood from clinic visit 5 months post-surgery; TSC patient then seizure free. Sequences were derived from peripheral blood, sampled around 5 months after surgery. The receptors originated from a boy in the first two years of life with tuberous sclerosis and intractable seizures.

The chain carries TRBV7-2 and TRBJ2-4, with TRBD2 identical over 15 bases. Germline V gene sequence: CDR1 SGHTA, CDR2 FQGNSA. The V and J ends lost 5 bases and 0 bases, in that order; junction bases with no gene match: 8. The CDR3 covers 19 residues. The CDR3 loop reads CASSLGTSGGTLAKNIQYF. CDR3 DNA: TGTGCCAGCAGCCTCGGGACTAGCGGGGGGACCTTAGCCAAAAACATTCAGTACTTC.

The rearrangement uses TRBV2 and TRBJ1-4; D remains unclear. V lost 5 bases and J 8 bases, leaving 18 bases between the germline ends. The CDR3 extends over 15 amino acids. The germline CDR1 and CDR2 sequences are SNHLY and FYNNEI. The CDR3 DNA is TGTGCCAGCAGTAACTCCGGAGGACTGGCGGAAAAACTGTTTTTT. Residues: CASSNSGGLAEKLFF.

This sequence joins TRBV11-3 and TRBJ2-3; D is tentatively TRBD1 or TRBD2 (5 bases each). V was cut by 0 bases and J by 6 bases, with 13 bases left in between. CDR3 size: 15 residues. Germline-derived CDR1 and CDR2 are SGHNT and YENEEA. DNA for the CDR3: TGTGCCAGCAGCTTAGACGGGTGGGGGAGTGATACGCAGTATTTT. The encoded protein is CASSLDGWGSDTQYF.

V usage is TRBV19 and J usage is TRBJ1-5; TRBD1 matches at 8 bases. The CDR3 runs to 14 residues. CDR1 is LNHDA, CDR2 SQIVND, per germline (reference sequence). Trimming cost V 7 bases and J 5 bases; bases outside gene matches: 7. CDR3 in amino acids: CASKVQGDYQPQHF. DNA of the CDR3: TGTGCCAGTAAGGTACAGGGGGATTATCAGCCCCAGCATTTT. Drawing the rest from reference TRBV19 and TRBJ1-5, the complete variable domain is DGGITQSPKYLFRKEGQNVTLSCEQNLNHDAMYWYRQDPGQGLRLIYYSQIVNDFQKGDIAEGYSVSREKKESFPLTVTSAQKNPTAFYLCASKVQGDYQPQHFGDGTRLSIL.

V and J are TRBV7-3 and TRBJ2-7; 11 bases map to TRBD2. V gave up 3 bases and J gave up 3 bases; unmatched junction bases: 10. The CDR3 extends over 17 amino acids. The V gene's germline CDR1 is SGHTA and CDR2 FQGTGA. The DNA for the CDR3 is TGTGCCAGCAGCTTGAGAACTAGCGGGAGAATCGTCTACGAGCAGTACTTC. It translates to CASSLRTSGRIVYEQYF.

This rearrangement joins TRBV5-6 to TRBJ1-1; TRBD1 is a possible D gene (5 bases). The CDR3 is 15 amino acids. The V gene's germline CDR1 is SGHDT and CDR2 YYEEEE. V dropped 4 bases and J dropped 0 bases, with 13 bases sitting between them. CDR3 DNA sequence: TGTGCCAGCAGCCTGGCTGGGGGGGTGAACACTGAAGCTTTCTTT. Protein: CASSLAGGVNTEAFF.

This sequence joins TRBV30 and TRBJ2-3, with TRBD2 identical over 14 bases. V shed 5 bases, J shed 1 base, and the junction held 2 bases outside the gene matches. CDR3 length: 15 amino acids. CDR1 and CDR2 (germline): GTSNPN, SVGIG (reference sequence). Written as DNA, the CDR3 is TGTGCCTGGGGACTAGCGGGAGGTGGCACAGATACGCAGTATTTT. Protein: CAWGLAGGGTDTQYF. The full variable domain, with the rest looked up from reference TRBV30 and TRBJ2-3, is SQTIHQWPATLVQPVGSPLSLECTVEGTSNPNLYWYRQAAGRGLQLLFYSVGIGQISSEVPQNLSASRPQDRQFILSSKKLLLSDSGFYLCAWGLAGGGTDTQYFGPGTRLTVL.

V usage is TRBV2 and J usage is TRBJ2-1, with D tentatively TRBD1 (5 bases). Germline V gene lookup returns CDR1 SNHLY and CDR2 FYNNEI. The V and J ends lost 0 bases and 1 base respectively, with 13 bases between them. CDR3 length equals 17 residues. The CDR3 bases are TGTGCCAGCAGTGAAGCTGGATCAGGGTGTTCCTACAATGAGCAGTTCTTC. Its translation is CASSEAGSGCSYNEQFF.

This clone was seen just once. The chain couples TRBV19 to TRBJ1-5; no reliable D call. The CDR3 sequence is 20 residues long. The germline V gene encodes CDR1 LNHDA and CDR2 SQIVND (reference sequence). Trimming took 5 bases from V and 6 from J, leaving 32 bases between them. The DNA of the CDR3 is TGTGCCAGTAGTTTTCCTCCCGGCCATAACCCAACGCCCGCAATTCAGCCCCAGCATTTT. Protein product: CASSFPPGHNPTPAIQPQHF.

This clone was seen only a few times. The rearrangement links TRBV6-5 to TRBJ2-7; D gene ambiguous. CDR3 length equals 14 residues. Germline values: CDR1 MNHEY, CDR2 SVGAGI. Trimming removed 0 bases from V and 6 bases from J, with 12 bases in between. CDR3 amino acids: CASSYSTEGSEQYF. CDR3 coding DNA: TGTGCCAGCAGTTACTCGACCGAAGGGTCCGAGCAGTACTTC.

The CDR3 reads CASSLAAGGQETQYF. The CDR3 nucleotides read TGTGCCAGCAGCTTAGCAGCGGGGGGCCAAGAGACCCAGTACTTC. The chain has TRBV11-2 and TRBJ2-5; 9 positions match TRBD2. CDR1 and CDR2 from the germline V gene are SGHAT and FQNNGV. With V trimmed by 1 base and J by 1 base, 1 base remained unmatched. The CDR3 spans 15 residues.

The gene calls are TRBV12-5 and TRBJ2-1; the D gene is possibly TRBD2 (6 bases). The CDR3 is 11 residues long. Germline CDR1 is LGHNT and CDR2 is FRNRAP. The V end lost 9 bases, the J end lost 4 bases, and 7 bases lay between the germline ends. DNA for the CDR3: TGTGCTAGCCGGGGGTACAATGAGCAGTTCTTC. As protein: CASRGYNEQFF.